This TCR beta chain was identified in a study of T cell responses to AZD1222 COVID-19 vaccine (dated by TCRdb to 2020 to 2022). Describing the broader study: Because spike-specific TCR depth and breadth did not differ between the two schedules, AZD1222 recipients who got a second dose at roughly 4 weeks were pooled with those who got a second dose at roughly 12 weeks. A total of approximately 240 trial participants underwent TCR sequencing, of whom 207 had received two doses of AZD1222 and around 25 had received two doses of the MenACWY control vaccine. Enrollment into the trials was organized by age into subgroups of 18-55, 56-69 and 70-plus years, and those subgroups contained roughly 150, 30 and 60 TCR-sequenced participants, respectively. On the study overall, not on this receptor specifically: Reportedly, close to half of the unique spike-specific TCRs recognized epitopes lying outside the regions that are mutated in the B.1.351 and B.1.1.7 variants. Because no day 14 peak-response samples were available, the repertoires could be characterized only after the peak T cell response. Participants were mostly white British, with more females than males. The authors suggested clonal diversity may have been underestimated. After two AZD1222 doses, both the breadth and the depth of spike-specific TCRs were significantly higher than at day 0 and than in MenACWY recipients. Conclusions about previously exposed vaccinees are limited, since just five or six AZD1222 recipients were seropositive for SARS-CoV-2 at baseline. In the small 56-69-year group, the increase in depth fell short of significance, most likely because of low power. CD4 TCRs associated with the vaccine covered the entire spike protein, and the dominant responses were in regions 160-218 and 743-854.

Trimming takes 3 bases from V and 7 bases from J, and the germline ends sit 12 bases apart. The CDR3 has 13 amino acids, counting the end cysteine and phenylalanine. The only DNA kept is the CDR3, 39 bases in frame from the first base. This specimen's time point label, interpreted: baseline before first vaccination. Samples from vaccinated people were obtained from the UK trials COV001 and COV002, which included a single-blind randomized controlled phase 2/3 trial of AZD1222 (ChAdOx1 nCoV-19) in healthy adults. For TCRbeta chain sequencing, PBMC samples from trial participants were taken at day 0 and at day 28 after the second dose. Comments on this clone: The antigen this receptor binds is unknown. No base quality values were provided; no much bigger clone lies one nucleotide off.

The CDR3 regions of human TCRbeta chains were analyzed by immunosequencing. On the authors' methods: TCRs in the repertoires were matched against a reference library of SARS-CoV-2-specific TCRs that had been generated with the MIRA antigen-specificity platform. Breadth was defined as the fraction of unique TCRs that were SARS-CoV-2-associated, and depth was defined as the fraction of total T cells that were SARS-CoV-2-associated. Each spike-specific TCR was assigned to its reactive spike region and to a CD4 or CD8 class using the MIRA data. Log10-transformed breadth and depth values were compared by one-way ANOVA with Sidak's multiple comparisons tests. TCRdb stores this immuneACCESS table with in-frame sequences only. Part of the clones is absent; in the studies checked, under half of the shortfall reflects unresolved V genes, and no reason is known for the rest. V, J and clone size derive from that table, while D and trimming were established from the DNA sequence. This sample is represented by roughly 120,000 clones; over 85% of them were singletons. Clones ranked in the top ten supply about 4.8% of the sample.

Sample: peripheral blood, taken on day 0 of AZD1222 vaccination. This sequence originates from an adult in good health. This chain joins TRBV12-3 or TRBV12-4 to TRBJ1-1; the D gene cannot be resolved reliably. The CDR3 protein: CASSFDGKLEAFF. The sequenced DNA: TGTGCCAGCAGTTTTGACGGGAAGCTTGAAGCTTTCTTT.